This T cell receptor beta chain was captured by sequencing in a study of shared clonotypes between healthy human individuals. The method was immunoSEQ multiplex PCR; TCRdb's version includes in-frame clones alone and lacks a portion of them. The sample holds hundreds of thousands of clones, 60% to 80% seen once. Trimming shortened V by 7 bases and J by 9 bases, and 14 bases separated the two germline ends. This CDR3 has 12 amino acids. From germline, CDR1 is MDHEN and CDR2 SYDVKM. The chain links TRBV28 to TRBJ2-3; D remains ambiguous. The clonotype comes from a woman aged 25 to 39 in good health. The sequenced sample was memory CD4+ T cells sorted from blood. Noted subset: CD45RA-negative fraction. The CDR3 nucleotides are TGTGCCAGCACAAAGGACCCGCGCACGCAGTATTTT. Protein: CASTKDPRTQYF.